These T cell receptor beta chains were read from a single sample in a study of cytomegalovirus exposure and HLA in healthy donors. Sequencing was performed with immunoSEQ multiplex PCR; in TCRdb, only in-frame clones are kept and a portion is missing. The sample includes about 240,000 clones, around four fifths of them seen just once. The sample taken for sequencing was PBMCs. These receptors all stem from a boy aged 5-17 years in good health and CMV-seronegative. CDR3s include the opening cysteine and the closing phenylalanine or tryptophan. The D gene is left open where the match is weak. Clone sizes are given selectively: once, few, many, or a class where the clone is expanded.

>TRBJ2-3|.|few|TRBV7-2
TGTGCCAGCAACTGGGCGAGGGGCACAGATACGCAGTATTTT
CASNWARGTDTQYF
>TRBJ2-3|.|.|TRBV5-4
TGTGCCAGCTCCAAATCGAGGTACTACACAGATACGCAGTATTTT
CASSKSRYYTDTQYF
>TRBJ2-7|TRBD2|.|TRBV6-5
TGTGCCAGCAGTTGGGTAGCGGGGTCCTCCTACGAGCAGTACTTC
CASSWVAGSSYEQYF
>TRBJ2-7|TRBD1|once|TRBV6-5
TGTGCCAGCATCCAGACCCAGGGGGCTTCTTACGAGCAGTACTTC
CASIQTQGASYEQYF
>TRBJ2-3|.|.|TRBV21-1
TGTGCCAGCAGCCCCCTAGGCAACGGGGGTTCTCCCCCTAGCACAGATACGCAGTATTTT
CASSPLGNGGSPPSTDTQYF
>TRBJ1-2|.|.|TRBV7-9
TGTGCCAGCAGCCGCGTAACCGGGGGAGACTATGGCTACACCTTC
CASSRVTGGDYGYTF
>TRBJ2-1|TRBD2|few|TRBV27
TGTGCCAGCAGACTAGCGGGAGTATACAATGAGCAGTTCTTC
CASRLAGVYNEQFF
>TRBJ2-1|TRBD1|.|TRBV5-1
TGCGCCAGCAGCTGGGACAGGGCCCGTTGGAATGAGCAGTTCTTC
CASSWDRARWNEQFF
>TRBJ1-2|.|.|TRBV30
TGTGCCTGGAGTTTGGGGCAGAACTATGGCTACACCTTC
CAWSLGQNYGYTF
>TRBJ1-6|.|few|TRBV5-7
TGTGCCAGCAGCCCTTACAAAATCTATAATTCACCCCTCCACTTT
CASSPYKIYNSPLHF
>TRBJ2-5|.|.|TRBV6-5
TGTGCCAGCAAGACAGAAGAGACCCAGTACTTC
CASKTEETQYF
>TRBJ2-5|.|few|TRBV10-3
TGTGCCATCAGTGAGTCGGGAAAGGGAGGGACCCAGTACTTC
CAISESGKGGTQYF
>TRBJ1-1|.|.|TRBV30
TGTGCCTGGACCCCTCGGGGATTATTGCCGATCCCTGAAGCTTTCTTT
CAWTPRGLLPIPEAFF
>TRBJ2-3|.|.|TRBV19
TGTGCCAGTAGTATAGGCCCCCAGGGGATAAGCACAGATACGCAGTATTTT
CASSIGPQGISTDTQYF
>TRBJ2-2|TRBD1|.|TRBV4-1
TGCGCCAGCAGCCAAGAGGGACAGGGGGACACCGGGGAGCTGTTTTTT
CASSQEGQGDTGELFF
>TRBJ2-3|TRBD2|once|TRBV5-1
TGCGCCAGCAGCCCGGAGCTAGCGGGCGCCGAAAGTCCGCAGTATTTT
CASSPELAGAESPQYF
>TRBJ2-7|.|.|TRBV5-8
TGTGCCAGCAGCTTGCGCTACGAGCAGTACTTC
CASSLRYEQYF
>TRBJ2-3|.|.|TRBV27
TGTGCCAGCAGTTTATACGGGAGCGGTGATACGCAGTATTTT
CASSLYGSGDTQYF
>TRBJ1-5|TRBD1|.|TRBV19
TGTGCCAGTAGTACTATGTCGGCAGGGGGAAGCAATCAGCCCCAGCATTTT
CASSTMSAGGSNQPQHF
>TRBJ1-2|TRBD1|once|TRBV19
TGTGCCAGTAATGACAGGGACTATGGCTACACCTTC
CASNDRDYGYTF
>TRBJ1-1|.|.|TRBV30
TGTGCCTGGAGTACACAGGGTAACACTGAAGCTTTCTTT
CAWSTQGNTEAFF
>TRBJ2-7|TRBD1|few|TRBV30
TGTGCCTGGAGTGTAGCACAGGGGCGTTACGAGCAGTACTTC
CAWSVAQGRYEQYF